This record looks at one T cell receptor beta chain sequence and its context. Its antigen is not identified. The data are from a study of CXCR3-negative and CXCR3-positive naive CD8 T cells. Whole-study findings and limits: The study found more hydrophobic TRB CDR3s in CXCR3-positive naive cells than in CXCR3-negative naive cells.

Via 5' RACE with UMI labels, TRB cDNA libraries were prepared. TCRdb re-called the 5' RACE reads; one entry per CDR3 protein, DNA not given. The repertoire table contains 84,000 or so distinct CDR3 sequences. The CDR3 runs 14 residues. In germline, CDR1 is LGHDT, CDR2 YNNKEL (reference sequence). The TCR comes from a human donor in good health. Some clones in this sample may be carry-over from other donors' samples. What was sequenced was naive CXCR3+ CD8+ T cells from blood. Noted subset: CD45RO-CCR7+CD27+CD95- naive CD8+ T cells expressing CXCR3 (TNR3+). The genes are TRBV3-1 and TRBJ2-5; TCRdb lists TRBD1, though no DNA is available to test this call. The CDR3 reads CASSLPRVLETQYF.